This T cell receptor (beta chain) was captured in a study of T cell changes during pregnancy in multiple sclerosis. Clones were read by immunoSEQ multiplex PCR, and TCRdb kept only the in-frame ones, dropping some. The sample lists about 57,000 clones, around 93% occurring once. The germline CDR1 and CDR2 sequences are LNHDA and SQIVND (reference sequence). The CDR3 runs 16 residues. V gave up 4 bases and J gave up 2 bases; unmatched junction bases: 7. Sequenced here: peripheral blood, sampled after pregnancy. This chain uses TRBV19 with TRBJ2-2; 7 bases match TRBD2. This sequence originates from a female donor in good health, enrolled as a control in a pregnancy study. The CDR3 here is CASSKRGGDNTGELFF. The CDR3 coding sequence is TGTGCCAGTAGTAAACGGGGAGGGGATAACACCGGGGAGCTGTTTTTT. Variable domain in full (rest from reference TRBV19 and TRBJ2-2): DGGITQSPKYLFRKEGQNVTLSCEQNLNHDAMYWYRQDPGQGLRLIYYSQIVNDFQKGDIAEGYSVSREKKESFPLTVTSAQKNPTAFYLCASSKRGGDNTGELFFGEGSRLTVL.